This TCR beta chain was identified in a study of spatial heterogeneity in lung cancer. Whole-study context: Every unique TCR and UMI combination, on average, appeared more than ten times in raw reads.

Study-wide points: At resection, ubiquitous expanded tumor TCRs appeared in blood more than at follow-up.

TCRdb passed the 5' RACE reads through MiXCR, listing each CDR3 protein once. The sample includes around 11,000 distinct CDR3 sequences, less than 4% seen only once; the top ten take 52%. Of note for this clonotype: Antigen unknown. The size of this beta chain means little, since it is a stray read in a library made for alpha chains.

Indicated time point: sample taken at primary tumor resection. In each case, whole RNA from tumor, nontumor lung or frozen PBMC was sequenced unsorted. The 55 to 90 donors had untreated early-stage non-small cell lung cancer. With 4 bases clipped from V and 2 bases from J, the junction kept 5 bases outside the gene matches. This CDR3 comprises 14 residues. Germline CDR1 MNHNS, CDR2 SASEGT. This sequence joins TRBV6-1 and TRBJ2-7, with 7 bases that match TRBD2. This sample comprised PBMCs, obtained at surgery. This sequence was found in a female donor with early-stage non-small cell lung cancer. The CDR3 here is CASSARGGTYEQYF. For the CDR3, the DNA is TGTGCCAGCAGTGCCCGGGGAGGGACCTACGAGCAGTACTTC.